This TCR beta chain is from a study of blood T cell repertoires in COVID-19. For the study at large: Samples came from the United States, Italy and Spain, spanning acute and convalescent COVID-19. Sources were T cells, B-cell-depleted T cells, or PBMCs; the material itself was cDNA or gDNA.

How the authors handled the data: Reference gene primer amplification gave nucleated cell count estimates. Data came from immunoSEQ multiplex PCR; TCRdb stores just in-frame clones and leaves some out. V, J and clone size derive from that table, while D and trimming were established from the DNA sequence. The sample contains around 350,000 clones, approximately 86% of which appear only once. The CDR3 length is 15 residues. Germline assignment: CDR1 SGHTA and CDR2 FQGNSA. Trimming took 1 base from V and 5 from J; bases not matched to a gene: 5. Sequencing was performed on peripheral blood. This receptor was obtained from a human donor in a cohort sampled during active COVID-19. This chain links TRBV7-2 with TRBJ1-2; 9 bases align to TRBD1. CDR3 protein: CASSLDGQGWYGYTF. The CDR3 DNA sequence: TGTGCCAGCAGCTTAGACGGACAGGGGTGGTATGGCTACACCTTC.